The 14 T cell receptor beta chains below all came from one sample that was sequenced in a study of radiation and T cells in renal cell carcinoma. Time point noted: blood 2 weeks post-SBRT. Stated treatment: 15 Gy SBRT to primary tumor, nephrectomy 4 weeks later. This table comes from immunoSEQ multiplex PCR, and its TCRdb copy is limited to in-frame clones, with some not included. This sample carries 120,000 or so clones, approximately 85% of them seen once, and the ten largest clones take roughly 5.9%. The sample here was blood, taken from a patient whose treatment included radiotherapy and nephrectomy. These receptors originate from a man aged 50 to 59 with renal cell carcinoma.

This chain joins TRBV19 and TRBJ2-1, with D hard to call. Deletions cut 5 bases from V and 4 bases from J, with 12 bases between. Germline V gene sequence: CDR1 LNHDA, CDR2 SQIVND (reference sequence). CDR3 length: 14 residues. CDR3 amino acids: CASSLPGRYNEQFF. DNA for the CDR3: TGTGCCAGTAGTCTTCCAGGCCGGTACAATGAGCAGTTCTTC.

The gene calls are TRBV10-3 and TRBJ2-3; TRBD2 matches 7 bases. The V gene end was trimmed by 8 bases and the J gene end by 4 bases; junction bases not matched to a gene: 9. CDR3 length: 14 residues. Looked up from germline, CDR1 is ENHRY and CDR2 is SYGVKD. This CDR3 reads CAIVSSRGADTQYF. The CDR3 coding sequence is TGTGCCATCGTTTCCAGCCGGGGGGCAGATACGCAGTATTTT.

V is TRBV5-1 and J is TRBJ2-5; TRBD1 matches at 8 bases. The CDR3 runs to 15 residues. V lost 4 bases and J lost 2; bases outside the gene matches: 7. Germline loops: CDR1 SGHRS, CDR2 YFSETQ. The CDR3 DNA follows: TGCGCCAGCAGCCTCGGACAGGGCCCTCAAGAGACCCAGTACTTC. This encodes CASSLGQGPQETQYF.

This chain links TRBV15 with TRBJ2-3; D is ambiguous. The CDR3 extends over 15 amino acids. Looked up from germline, CDR1 is LNHNV and CDR2 is YYDKDF (reference sequence). Trimming shortened V by 0 bases and J by 2 bases, and 9 bases separated the two germline ends. The CDR3, as DNA: TGTGCCACCAGCAGAGATGGGTTAGCCACAGATACGCAGTATTTT. Translated, it gives CATSRDGLATDTQYF.

The chain uses TRBV10-3 and TRBJ1-1; 8 bases map to TRBD1. V dropped 3 bases and J dropped 3; count of bases not matched to a gene: 6. Germline assignment: CDR1 ENHRY and CDR2 SYGVKD. The CDR3 is 15 residues long. The CDR3 DNA reads TGTGCCATCAGTGATCAGGGGGCGCAGGACACTGAAGCTTTCTTT. Its protein is CAISDQGAQDTEAFF.

The V and J genes are TRBV6-1 and TRBJ1-1, with D unresolved. The germline V and J ends were trimmed by 8 bases and 0 bases, with 7 bases remaining between them. This CDR3 contains 12 residues. Germline V gene data show CDR1 as MNHNS and CDR2 as SASEGT. In nucleotides, the CDR3 is TGTGCCAGCTCAAATCTGAACACTGAAGCTTTCTTT. Protein product: CASSNLNTEAFF.

With respect to this clone: This specimen includes other DNA sequences encoding the same CDR3. V and J are TRBV2 and TRBJ1-1; possibly TRBD1 for D (5 bases). The CDR3 length is 14 residues. From germline, CDR1 is SNHLY and CDR2 FYNNEI. The germline V and J ends were trimmed by 1 base and 1 base, with 7 bases remaining between them. The CDR3 region is CASSEGQGNTEAFF. The DNA of the CDR3 is TGTGCCAGCAGTGAAGGGCAGGGGAACACTGAAGCTTTCTTT.

CDR3 nucleotides: TGCGCCAGCAGCGTTAGATTGAACACTGAAGCTTTCTTT. As protein: CASSVRLNTEAFF. The chain joins TRBV5-1 to TRBJ1-1; D gene ambiguous. This CDR3 contains 13 residues. The germline V gene has CDR1 SGHRS and CDR2 YFSETQ. The V gene lost 4 bases and the J gene lost 0 bases, with 7 bases spanning the gap.

This chain uses TRBV27 with TRBJ2-3, with a weak D call TRBD2 (5 bases). The CDR3 extends over 14 amino acids. Germline V gives CDR1 MNHEY, CDR2 SMNVEV (reference sequence). Trimming left V 2 bases short and J 9 bases short, with 15 bases between. Here the CDR3 reads CASSLAGSSQTQYF. In nucleotides, the CDR3 is TGTGCCAGCAGTTTAGCTGGGTCTAGCCAGACGCAGTATTTT.

V gene TRBV7-3 combines with J gene TRBJ2-3; D is undetermined. Germline assignment: CDR1 SGHTA and CDR2 FQGTGA. This CDR3 has 13 residues. Between the trimmed V and J ends, which lost 5 bases and 3 bases, there was a span of 9 bases. The CDR3 DNA reads TGTGCCAGCAGCCCCCGGGTAACAGATACGCAGTATTTT. Translating gives CASSPRVTDTQYF.

In this sample, this clone turned up once. This rearrangement joins TRBV6-4 to TRBJ1-2; tentatively, D is TRBD1 (6 bases). The CDR3 extends over 12 amino acids. Trimming took off 11 bases at V and 4 bases at J, with 14 bases between the two ends. Germline V gene data show CDR1 as MRHNA and CDR2 as SNTAGT. CDR3 DNA sequence: TGTGCCGGGAGGACAGTCTCCTATGGCTACACCTTC. It translates to CAGRTVSYGYTF.

This chain connects TRBV9 to TRBJ2-2; D perhaps matches TRBD1 (5 bases). This CDR3 contains 14 residues. Per the germline V gene, CDR1 is SGDLS and CDR2 is YYNGEE. V was shortened by 4 bases and J by 6 bases, with 13 bases between the two germline ends. The CDR3 region has the DNA TGTGCCAGCAGCCCAGGCCAGGGTTCCGGGGAGCTGTTTTTT. It codes for CASSPGQGSGELFF.

V is TRBV19 and J is TRBJ2-2; tentative D call: TRBD2 (6 bases). CDR3 size: 17 residues. The V and J ends lost 5 bases and 5 bases respectively, with 21 bases between them. Germline V lookup: CDR1 LNHDA, CDR2 SQIVND (reference sequence). The DNA of the CDR3 is TGTGCCAGTAGTGGAACCTTGGGCCCGGGGAGGACCGGGGAGCTGTTTTTT. Residues: CASSGTLGPGRTGELFF. The variable domain in full, completed from reference TRBV19 and TRBJ2-2, reads DGGITQSPKYLFRKEGQNVTLSCEQNLNHDAMYWYRQDPGQGLRLIYYSQIVNDFQKGDIAEGYSVSREKKESFPLTVTSAQKNPTAFYLCASSGTLGPGRTGELFFGEGSRLTVL.

The chain carries TRBV18 and TRBJ2-3; 7 bases line up with TRBD2. Per germline, CDR1 KGHSH and CDR2 LQKENI. This CDR3 is 16 amino acids long. The junction had 20 bases not matched to a gene; V was cut back by 11 bases and J by 6 bases. The CDR3 loop is CASTPAGRRGPDTQYF. The DNA of the CDR3 is TGTGCCTCGACACCAGCGGGAAGGAGGGGACCTGATACGCAGTATTTT.